These T cell receptor beta chains were read from a single sample in a study of T cells expressing NK-cell markers. TCRdb re-called the 5' RACE reads and shows each CDR3 protein once, DNA omitted. The table gives 120,000 to 150,000 distinct CDR3 sequences; the top ten clones make up 12% of it. The sample was blood T cells: a sorted CD56 or NKG2C T cell subset, CD4+ or CD8+ T cells, or bulk PBMC T cells (not recorded which). The receptor set was obtained from a man aged 18 to 29 in good health. Each CDR3 is given with its conserved first and last residue.

TRBJ1-5 TRBV11-1 CASSSGTSWDSNQPQHF
TRBJ1-1 TRBV29-1 CSVENRGPGTTEAFF
TRBJ2-1 TRBV4-3 CASSQLLGETYNEQFF
TRBJ2-1 TRBV29-1 CSVEGGRGYNEQFF
TRBJ2-7 TRBV9 CASSVGAGFTYEQYF
TRBJ2-1 TRBV2 CASGSSVEQFF
TRBJ1-3 TRBV7-8 CASSLEGPHSGNTIYF
TRBJ2-1 TRBV5-1 CASSLSGFELGNEQFF
TRBJ2-2 TRBV12-3/TRBV12-4 CASSLGRTLGNTGELFF
TRBJ2-1 TRBV14 CASSQTSGSNNEQFF
TRBJ2-3 TRBV12-3/TRBV12-4 CASSSTGYPSTDTQYF
TRBJ2-7 TRBV10-2 CASSDGTTRDEQYF
TRBJ1-4 TRBV13 CASSLGRGYGKLFF
TRBJ1-1 TRBV5-6 CASSFPTGVAFF
TRBJ1-3 TRBV27 CASRPLMTGNGNTIYF
TRBJ1-1 TRBV12-3/TRBV12-4 CASKLGPGTEAFF
TRBJ2-1 TRBV29-1 CSAGTSGTNEQFF
TRBJ2-5 TRBV18 CASSHPDRERETQYF
TRBJ2-1 TRBV30 CAWSWGSDDDEQFF
TRBJ2-3 TRBV5-1 CASRPLSTDTQYF
TRBJ2-5 TRBV23-1 CASIPTPSPPGVKETQYF
TRBJ2-1 TRBV29-1 CSVAGLHNEQFF
TRBJ2-3 TRBV7-3 CASRSTGGDTQYF
TRBJ2-3 TRBV12-3/TRBV12-4 CAALGAGERTDTQYF
TRBJ2-3 TRBV9 CASSVGGGSGDTQYF
TRBJ2-2 TRBV7-7 CASSLTPSGYTGELFF
TRBJ2-3 TRBV7-9 CASSFPTSGSKSDTQYF
TRBJ2-1 TRBV5-1 CASSFSPGLVYNEQFF
TRBJ1-4 TRBV4-2 CASSQGIRDSNEKLFF
TRBJ1-1 TRBV27 CASSLVSSGGTEAFF
TRBJ2-7 TRBV15 CATSRDRGTGTYEQYF
TRBJ1-5 TRBV5-1 CASSLGQGLDQPQHF
TRBJ2-3 TRBV11-2 CASSLIALGLAGSTDTQYF
TRBJ2-1 TRBV13 CASSSGTSGIVEQFF
TRBJ1-1 TRBV24-1 CATSDSSTGEAFF
TRBJ1-5 TRBV12-2 CASRIRFLQPQHF
TRBJ2-1 TRBV5-6 CASSWDSRGYYNEQFF
TRBJ1-1 TRBV28 CASSLSDRGLLAFF
TRBJ1-1 TRBV30 CAWSPGYSMNTEAFF
TRBJ2-4 TRBV15 CATSRNGPPTAKNIQYF
TRBJ2-5 TRBV7-9 CASSGSGGDRETQYF
TRBJ2-7 TRBV19 CASSIGHTYEQYF
TRBJ2-2 TRBV4-3 CASSQGRRWLAGELFF
TRBJ2-1 TRBV29-1 CSVGSSGEQFF
TRBJ2-1 TRBV27 CASSLISSVGDEQFF
TRBJ2-1 TRBV7-6 CASSLTPISGNYNEQFF
TRBJ1-1 TRBV12-3/TRBV12-4 CASSLLATGNTEAFF
TRBJ2-3 TRBV5-6 CASSSDPPDAYTQYF
TRBJ2-2 TRBV27 CASSLVRELYTGELFF
TRBJ2-1 TRBV24-1 CATSDLPDRTSHEQFF
TRBJ2-1 TRBV19 CASSILEDSWKQFF
TRBJ2-1 TRBV2 CASTVLAGSSYNEQFF
TRBJ2-6 TRBV25-1 CASSEWKQGSGANVLTF
TRBJ2-1 TRBV3-1 CASSLFRDWIYNEQFF
TRBJ2-1 TRBV20-1 CSARSGSSYNEQFF